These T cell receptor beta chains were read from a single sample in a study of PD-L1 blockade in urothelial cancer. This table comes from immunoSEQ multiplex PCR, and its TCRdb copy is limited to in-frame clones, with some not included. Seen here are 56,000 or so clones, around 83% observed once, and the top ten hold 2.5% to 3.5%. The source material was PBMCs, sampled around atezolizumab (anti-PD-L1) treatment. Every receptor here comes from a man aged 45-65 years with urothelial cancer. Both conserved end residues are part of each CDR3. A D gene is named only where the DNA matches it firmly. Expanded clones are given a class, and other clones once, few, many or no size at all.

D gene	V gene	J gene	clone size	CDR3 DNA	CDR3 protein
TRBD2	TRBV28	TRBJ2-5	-	TGTGCCAGCAGTTCCCGACTCCTTAGCGGGAGGGCCCGTGGCGAGACCCAGTACTTC	CASSSRLLSGRARGETQYF
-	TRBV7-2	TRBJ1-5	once	TGTGCCAGCAGCTTGGACTTTGCCAATCAGCCCCAGCATTTT	CASSLDFANQPQHF
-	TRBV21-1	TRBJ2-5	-	TGTGCCAGCAGCAAAGAACCCAACACTATGGGAGAGACCCAGTACTTC	CASSKEPNTMGETQYF
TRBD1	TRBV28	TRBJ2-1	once	TGTGCCAGCAGACTAACCGGGACAGGTTACAATGAGCAGTTCTTC	CASRLTGTGYNEQFF
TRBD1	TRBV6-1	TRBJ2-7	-	TGTGCCAGCAGTGCAGCGACAGGGAGCTCCTACGAGCAGTACTTC	CASSAATGSSYEQYF
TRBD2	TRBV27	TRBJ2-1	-	TGTGCCAGCAGACCCCAAATTAGCGGGAGGAACAATGAGCAGTTCTTC	CASRPQISGRNNEQFF
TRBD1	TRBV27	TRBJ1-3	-	TGTGCCAGCAGTACCCGACAGGGCCTCTCTGGAAACACCATATATTTT	CASSTRQGLSGNTIYF
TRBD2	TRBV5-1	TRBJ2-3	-	TGCGCCAGCAGCCCGGGGGGGGGCTTCGTCACAGATACGCAGTATTTT	CASSPGGGFVTDTQYF
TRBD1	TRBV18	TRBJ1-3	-	TGTGCCAGCTCACCACCTTCAGGGGGCCTTCGAAACACCATATATTTT	CASSPPSGGLRNTIYF
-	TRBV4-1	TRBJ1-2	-	TGCGCCAGCAGCCAAGGACAGCTATATGGCTACACCTTC	CASSQGQLYGYTF
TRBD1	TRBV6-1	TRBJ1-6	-	TGTGCCAGTGGAAGGGACAGCTCCTATAATTCACCCCTCCACTTT	CASGRDSSYNSPLHF
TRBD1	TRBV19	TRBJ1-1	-	TGTGCCAGTAGTCCTAAGGGACAGAGATTGAACACTGAAGCTTTCTTT	CASSPKGQRLNTEAFF
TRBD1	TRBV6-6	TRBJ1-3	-	TGTGCCAGCAGTTACGGGACAGGGGGAGATGGAAACACCATATATTTT	CASSYGTGGDGNTIYF
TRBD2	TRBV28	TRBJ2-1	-	TGTGCCAGCAGCCCGGGACTAGCGGGAGTTCAGGAGCAGTTCTTC	CASSPGLAGVQEQFF
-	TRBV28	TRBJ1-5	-	TGTGCCAGCAGGGGGCTTGCTCAGCCCCAGCATTTT	CASRGLAQPQHF
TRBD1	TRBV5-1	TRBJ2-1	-	TGCGCCAGCAGCTTGGGACAGGGGGGACTTAGTGAGCAGTTCTTC	CASSLGQGGLSEQFF
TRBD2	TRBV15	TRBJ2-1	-	TGTGCCACCAGCAGAAAGAAGACCGGGACTAGCGGTCTAGAGCAGTTCTTC	CATSRKKTGTSGLEQFF
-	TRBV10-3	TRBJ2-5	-	TGTGCCATCAGTGACCCCGGGTCAGAGACCCAGTACTTC	CAISDPGSETQYF
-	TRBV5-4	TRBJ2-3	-	TGTGCCAGCAGCTCAGAATGGACTAGCACAGATACGCAGTATTTT	CASSSEWTSTDTQYF
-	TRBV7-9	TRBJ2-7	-	TGTGCCAGCAGCTTAGAGGAGTACGAGCAGTACTTC	CASSLEEYEQYF
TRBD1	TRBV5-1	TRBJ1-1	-	TGCGCCAGCAGCATACCGACAGGGCACCCCACAGCTTTCTTT	CASSIPTGHPTAFF
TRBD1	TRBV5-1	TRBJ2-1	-	TGCGCCAGCAGCTCGACCGGGACAGGGGTCTACAATGAGCAGTTCTTC	CASSSTGTGVYNEQFF
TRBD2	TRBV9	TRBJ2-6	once	TGTGCCAGCAGCGCTGGACTAGCGGTCTCTGGGGCCAACGTCCTGACTTTC	CASSAGLAVSGANVLTF
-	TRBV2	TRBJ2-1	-	TGTGCCAGCAGTCGTTCGGCTAGCGAAGACAATGAGCAGTTCTTC	CASSRSASEDNEQFF
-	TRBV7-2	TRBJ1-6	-	TGTGCCAGCAGCCGGACTAGCTCCTATAATTCACCCCTCCACTTT	CASSRTSSYNSPLHF
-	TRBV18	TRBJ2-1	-	TGTGCCAGCTCACACCGGACCCAAAGGGGCAATGAGCAGTTCTTC	CASSHRTQRGNEQFF